These T cell receptor beta chains were read from a single sample in a study of shared clonotypes between healthy human individuals. The protocol was immunoSEQ multiplex PCR, while the TCRdb copy is restricted to in-frame clones and leaves out a portion. This table has some 2,000,000 clones, approximately 94% appearing once. The sequencing sample was made of naive CD8+ T cells sorted from blood. The receptors stem from a man aged 18 to 30 in good health. Both conserved end residues are part of each CDR3. The order of the fields is CDR3 length, D gene, J gene, V gene, clone size, CDR3 DNA, CDR3 protein. D genes are given only for firm matches. Clone size appears in some rows only: once, few, many, or a class for an expanded clone.

14 | . | TRBJ2-7 | TRBV11-1 | . | TGTGCCAGCAGCTTCACCTCCCCAGGTTACGAGCAGTACTTC | CASSFTSPGYEQYF
15 | . | TRBJ1-1 | TRBV4-3 | . | TGCGCCAGCAGCCATGATAGCGTGGATTACACTGAAGCTTTCTTT | CASSHDSVDYTEAFF
19 | TRBD2 | TRBJ2-7 | TRBV5-1 | . | TGCGCCAGCAGCTTGGAAGGACTAGCGGGCCATACGAGCTCCTACGAGCAGTACTTC | CASSLEGLAGHTSSYEQYF
15 | . | TRBJ2-5 | TRBV28 | once | TGTGCCAGCAGTTTTTTGGACGCCTTGGGAGAGACCCAGTACTTC | CASSFLDALGETQYF
14 | . | TRBJ2-7 | TRBV6-5 | . | TGTGCCAGCAGTTATGGTTCAGGGGCCTACGAGCAGTACTTC | CASSYGSGAYEQYF
14 | . | TRBJ1-5 | TRBV7-9 | . | TGTGCCAGCAGCTTAGGTGACAGCAATCAGCCCCAGCATTTT | CASSLGDSNQPQHF
14 | . | TRBJ2-7 | TRBV11-2 | . | TGTGCCAGCAGCTTATGGGCAGGAGACTACGAGCAGTACTTC | CASSLWAGDYEQYF
15 | . | TRBJ2-7 | TRBV19 | . | TGTGCCAGTAGTATAGAACGGACCCTGCTGAACGAGCAGTACTTC | CASSIERTLLNEQYF
14 | TRBD2 | TRBJ2-3 | TRBV27 | . | TGTGCCAGCAGTATAGCGGGAGGGGCAGATACGCAGTATTTT | CASSIAGGADTQYF
14 | . | TRBJ2-7 | TRBV4-1 | . | TGCGCCAGCAGCCAACAGCAGGTTTCCTACGAGCAGTACTTC | CASSQQQVSYEQYF
15 | TRBD1 | TRBJ2-7 | TRBV15 | . | TGTGCCACCAGCACCGGGACAGGGAAGGTCTACGAGCAGTACTTC | CATSTGTGKVYEQYF
17 | . | TRBJ1-1 | TRBV11-1 | once | TGTGCCAGCAGCGACCCGAGTTGGGGGCTGATGAACACTGAAGCTTTCTTT | CASSDPSWGLMNTEAFF
16 | . | TRBJ1-5 | TRBV19 | . | TGTGCCAGTAGTATTTACGAAGGGGCAGGGGTGCAGCCCCAGCATTTT | CASSIYEGAGVQPQHF
15 | TRBD2 | TRBJ2-5 | TRBV4-1 | . | TGCGCCAGCAGCCGAGTAGCGGGGGGGCTGGAGACCCAGTACTTC | CASSRVAGGLETQYF
14 | . | TRBJ1-1 | TRBV7-3 | . | TGTGCCAGCAGCCCGACAGATTCGAACACTGAAGCTTTCTTT | CASSPTDSNTEAFF
11 | . | TRBJ1-1 | TRBV20-1 | . | TGCAGTGCTAGTGCAAACACTGAAGCTTTCTTT | CSASANTEAFF
14 | . | TRBJ1-3 | TRBV30 | few | TGTGCCTGGAGTCCGGGGGCTGACGGAAACACCATATATTTT | CAWSPGADGNTIYF
15 | . | TRBJ2-3 | TRBV9 | . | TGTGCCAGCAGCGTAATCGGGTCGAGCACAGATACGCAGTATTTT | CASSVIGSSTDTQYF
13 | . | TRBJ1-5 | TRBV6-5 | . | TGTGCCAGCAGTTACTCGGAGGGTCAGCCCCAGCATTTT | CASSYSEGQPQHF
16 | . | TRBJ2-7 | TRBV6-4 | . | TGTGCCAGCAGTGACCCTCGACGGAAACTCTCCTACGAGCAGTACTTC | CASSDPRRKLSYEQYF
17 | . | TRBJ2-7 | TRBV27 | . | TGTGCCAGCAGTTCCCACCTACCGTCGGGGGGCACCTACGAGCAGTACTTC | CASSSHLPSGGTYEQYF
16 | TRBD2 | TRBJ2-3 | TRBV5-1 | . | TGCGCCAGCAGCTTCGAAAGACTAGCGGGAGAAGATACGCAGTATTTT | CASSFERLAGEDTQYF
16 | . | TRBJ2-7 | TRBV2 | . | TGTGCCAGCAGTGAAGTGGCAGCCGAAAGCTCCTACGAGCAGTACTTC | CASSEVAAESSYEQYF
15 | TRBD2 | TRBJ2-3 | TRBV10-2 | . | TGCGCCAGCAGTCGGACTAGCGCGAGCACAGATACGCAGTATTTT | CASSRTSASTDTQYF
16 | TRBD2 | TRBJ2-1 | TRBV6-5 | . | TGTGCCAGCAGTTACACGGCGGGGGGTACCCTGGGTGAGCAGTTCTTC | CASSYTAGGTLGEQFF